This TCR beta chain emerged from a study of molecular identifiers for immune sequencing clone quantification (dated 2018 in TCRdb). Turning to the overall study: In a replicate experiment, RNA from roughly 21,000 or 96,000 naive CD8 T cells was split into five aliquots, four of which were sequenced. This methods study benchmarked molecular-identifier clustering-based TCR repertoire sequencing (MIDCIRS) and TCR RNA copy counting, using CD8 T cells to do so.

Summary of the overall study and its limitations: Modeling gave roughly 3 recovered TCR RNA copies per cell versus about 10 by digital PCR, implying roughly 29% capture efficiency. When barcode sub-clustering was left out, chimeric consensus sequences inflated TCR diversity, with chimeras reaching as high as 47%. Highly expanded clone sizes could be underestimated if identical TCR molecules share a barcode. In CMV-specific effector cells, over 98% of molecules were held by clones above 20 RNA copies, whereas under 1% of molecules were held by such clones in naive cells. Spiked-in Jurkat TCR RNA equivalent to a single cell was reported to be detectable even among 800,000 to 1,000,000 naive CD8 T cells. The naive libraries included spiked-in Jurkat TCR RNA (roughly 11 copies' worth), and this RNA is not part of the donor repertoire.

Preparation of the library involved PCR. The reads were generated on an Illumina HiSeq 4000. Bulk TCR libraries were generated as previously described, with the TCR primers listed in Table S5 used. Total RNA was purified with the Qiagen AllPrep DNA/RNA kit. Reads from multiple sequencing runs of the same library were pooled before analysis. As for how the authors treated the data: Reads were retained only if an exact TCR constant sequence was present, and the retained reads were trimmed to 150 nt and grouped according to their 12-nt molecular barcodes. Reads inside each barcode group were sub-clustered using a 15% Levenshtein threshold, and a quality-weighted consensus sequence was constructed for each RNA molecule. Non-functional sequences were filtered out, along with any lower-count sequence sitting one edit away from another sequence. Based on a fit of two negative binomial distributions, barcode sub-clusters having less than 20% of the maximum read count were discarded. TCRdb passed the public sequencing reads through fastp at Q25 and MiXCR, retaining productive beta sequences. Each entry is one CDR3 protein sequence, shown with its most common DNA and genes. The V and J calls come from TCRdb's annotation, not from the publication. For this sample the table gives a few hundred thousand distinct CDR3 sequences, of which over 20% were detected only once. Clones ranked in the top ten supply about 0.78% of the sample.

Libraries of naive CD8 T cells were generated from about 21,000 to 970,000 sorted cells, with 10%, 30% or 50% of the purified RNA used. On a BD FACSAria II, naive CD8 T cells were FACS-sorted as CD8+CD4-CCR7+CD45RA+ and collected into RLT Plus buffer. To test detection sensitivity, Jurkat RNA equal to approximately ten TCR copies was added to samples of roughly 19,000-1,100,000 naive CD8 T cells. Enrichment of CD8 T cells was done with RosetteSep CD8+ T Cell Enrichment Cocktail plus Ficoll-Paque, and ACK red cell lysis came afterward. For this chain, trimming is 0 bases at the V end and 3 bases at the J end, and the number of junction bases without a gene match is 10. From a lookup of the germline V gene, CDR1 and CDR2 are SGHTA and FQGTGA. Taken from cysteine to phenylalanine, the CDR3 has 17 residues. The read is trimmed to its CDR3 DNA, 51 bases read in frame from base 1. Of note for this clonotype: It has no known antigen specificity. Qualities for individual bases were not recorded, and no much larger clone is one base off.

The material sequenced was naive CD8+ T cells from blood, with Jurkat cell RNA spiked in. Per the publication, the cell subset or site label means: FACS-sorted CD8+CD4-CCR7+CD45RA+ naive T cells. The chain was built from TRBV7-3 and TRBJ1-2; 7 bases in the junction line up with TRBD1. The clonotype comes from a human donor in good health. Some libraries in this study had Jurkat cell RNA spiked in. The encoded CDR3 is CASSLTGQGVEDYGYTF. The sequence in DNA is TGTGCCAGCAGCTTAACGGGCCAGGGGGTAGAAGACTATGGCTACACCTTC. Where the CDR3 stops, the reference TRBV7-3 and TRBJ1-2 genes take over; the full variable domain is GAGVSQTPSNKVTEKGKYVELRCDPISGHTALYWYRQSLGQGPEFLIYFQGTGAADDSGLPNDRFFAVRPEGSVSTLKIQRTERGDSAVYLCASSLTGQGVEDYGYTFGSGTRLTVV.